Below, one TCR beta chain is given with its context. Antigen: not known. The CDR3 spans 14 residues. Germline V gene lookup returns CDR1 LGHNA and CDR2 YSLEER. V gave up 1 base and J gave up 5 bases, with 8 bases separating them. The entry originates in a study of cytomegalovirus exposure and HLA in healthy donors. Study-level points and caveats: In a later analysis, a genetic analysis reported fewer productive-TCR N-insertions in an Asian-associated ancestry cluster than the cohort average.

Primers for the PCR totalled 60 Vbeta and 13 Jbeta. TCRdb's copy holds only in-frame clones and misses some; the assay was immunoSEQ multiplex PCR. The table records 200,000 or so clones, roughly 87% of them present only once. The chain uses TRBV4-3 and TRBJ2-2; D not resolved. The clonotype was recovered from a girl under three years old in good health and CMV-seronegative. Sequencing input: PBMCs. CDR3 nucleotides: TGCGCCAGCAGCCAAGGAACTAAAACCGGGGAGCTGTTTTTT. As protein: CASSQGTKTGELFF.